A single sample is the source of the 14 T cell receptor beta chains below, sequenced in a study of blood T cell repertoires in COVID-19. TCRdb's copy holds only in-frame clones and misses some; the assay was immunoSEQ multiplex PCR. The sample includes 250,000 or so clones, 70% to 90% of them seen just once. Sample: peripheral blood. The receptors come from a woman under 40 with COVID-19, enrolled during active disease.

The chain has TRBV15 and TRBJ2-1, with TRBD2 identical over 7 bases. V shed 3 bases, J shed 6 bases, and the junction held 8 bases outside the gene matches. CDR1 is LNHNV and CDR2 is YYDKDF in the germline V gene (reference sequence). CDR3 length: 15 amino acids. The CDR3 region has the DNA TGTGCCACCAGCAGGGATAGTGGGGGGGGCAATGAGCAGTTCTTC. Amino acid sequence: CATSRDSGGGNEQFF.

The rearrangement uses TRBV28 and TRBJ1-4, with TRBD1 matching over 8 bases. V shed 5 bases and J 5 bases; nucleotides not matched to a gene: 7. Germline-derived CDR1 and CDR2 are MDHEN and SYDVKM. The CDR3 is 15 amino acids. The CDR3 region has the DNA TGTGCCAGCAGTCCCAGGACAGGGAGAAATGAAAAACTGTTTTTT. It translates to CASSPRTGRNEKLFF.

This clone appeared many times. The V gene is TRBV5-1, the J gene TRBJ1-6; TRBD1 might be the D (5 bases). This CDR3 is 15 amino acids long. CDR1 and CDR2 (germline): SGHRS, YFSETQ. V shed 2 bases and J shed 5 bases, with 11 bases lying between them. For the CDR3, the DNA is TGCGCCAGCAGCTTCCGGCCAGGGAATAATTCACCCCTCCACTTT. Its translation: CASSFRPGNNSPLHF.

The chain joins TRBV29-1 to TRBJ2-5; 10 bases agree with TRBD2. Trimming at V came to 7 bases and at J to 7 bases, leaving 21 bases not matched to a gene. CDR1 is SQVTM, CDR2 ANQGSEA, per germline. The CDR3 totals 17 residues. CDR3 in DNA: TGCAGCGCCATACGGGGCATGGGATTGGAGCGGGGGGGGACCCAGTACTTC. Its protein is CSAIRGMGLERGGTQYF.

This chain uses TRBV15 with TRBJ1-2; D is ambiguous. Germline CDR1 and CDR2: LNHNV and YYDKDF (reference sequence). The CDR3 runs 13 residues. Trimming cost V 1 base and J 5 bases, with 8 bases left between them. The CDR3 DNA sequence: TGTGCCACCAGCAGAGCACCAGGTTATGGCTACACCTTC. Its translation is CATSRAPGYGYTF.

The genes are TRBV7-8 and TRBJ2-7; 9 bases match TRBD1. With 2 bases clipped from V and 2 bases from J, the junction kept 10 bases outside the gene matches. The CDR3 covers 17 residues. Germline assignment: CDR1 SGHVS and CDR2 FQNEAQ. The CDR3 loop reads CASSLSSGTGNPYEQYF. The CDR3 bases are TGTGCCAGCAGCTTAAGCTCCGGGACAGGGAATCCCTACGAGCAGTACTTC.

The V call is TRBV21-1, the J call TRBJ1-5. TRBV21-1 counts as a pseudogene. The CDR3 sequence is 13 residues long. As DNA, the CDR3 is TGTGCCAGCAGCAAAGGTCGGGTTCAGCCCCAGCATTTT. Translation: CASSKGRVQPQHF.

This sequence joins TRBV4-1 and TRBJ2-2; 10 nucleotides line up with TRBD1. The germline V gene has CDR1 MGHRA and CDR2 YSYEKL. The CDR3 totals 17 residues. V lost 3 bases and J lost 7; bases outside the gene matches: 11. The DNA for the CDR3 is TGCGCCAGCAGCCACCAAGGGAGGACAGGGGGAGGCGGGGAGCTGTTTTTT. This codes for CASSHQGRTGGGGELFF.

The DNA for the CDR3 is TGTGCCAGCAGCTTATATTCAGACAGTGGCTACACCTTC. This sequence encodes CASSLYSDSGYTF. V and J are TRBV11-3 and TRBJ1-2, with D possibly matching TRBD1 (5 bases). Trimming took off 2 bases at V and 7 bases at J, with 11 bases between the two ends. The CDR3 extends over 13 amino acids. CDR1 and CDR2 (germline): SGHNT, YENEEA.

This clone was counted once. The chain carries TRBV4-3 and TRBJ1-2; D call uncertain. V gave up 1 base and J gave up 2 bases, with 8 bases separating them. The CDR3 extends over 14 amino acids. Germline lookup yields CDR1 LGHNA and CDR2 YSLEER. CDR3 nucleotides: TGCGCCAGCAGCCAAGTCGCGGCCAACTATGGCTACACCTTC. Protein product: CASSQVAANYGYTF.

The chain links TRBV24-1 to TRBJ2-1; possibly TRBD1 for D (6 bases). Germline V lookup: CDR1 KGHDR, CDR2 SFDVKD. This CDR3 has 12 amino acids. The V gene lost 5 bases and the J gene lost 12 bases, with 13 bases spanning the gap. The CDR3 nucleotides are TGTGCCACCAGTGGAACAGGGTTCGGGCAGTTCTTC. Translating it yields CATSGTGFGQFF.

This chain links TRBV19 with TRBJ1-1; tentative D call: TRBD1 (5 bases). The CDR3 is made up of 12 amino acids. Germline V gene data show CDR1 as LNHDA and CDR2 as SQIVND (reference sequence). V was pared by 9 bases and J by 1 base, with 9 bases between. The CDR3, as DNA: TGTGCCAGCCAAGACAGGAACACTGAAGCTTTCTTT. Translating gives CASQDRNTEAFF.

The chain combines TRBV30 with TRBJ2-7; 12 positions match TRBD2. With V trimmed by 3 bases and J by 4 bases, 4 bases remained unmatched. CDR1 is GTSNPN and CDR2 is SVGIG in the germline V gene (reference sequence). The CDR3 totals 14 residues. CDR3: CAWSAGTSGYEQYV. In DNA form, the CDR3 reads TGTGCCTGGAGCGCCGGGACTAGCGGGTACGAGCAGTACGTC.

V and J are TRBV18 and TRBJ2-7, with D possibly being TRBD2 (5 bases). Germline assignment: CDR1 KGHSH and CDR2 LQKENI. Trimming took off 3 bases at V and 1 base at J, with 10 bases between the two ends. CDR3 length equals 14 residues. CDR3: CASSPSEGSYEQYV. CDR3 nucleotides: TGTGCCAGCTCACCGTCAGAGGGATCCTACGAGCAGTACGTC.